Sequencing of this TCR beta chain was carried out in a study of OX40 agonist ivuxolimab in advanced cancers. Repertoires were generated with immunoSEQ multiplex PCR, while TCRdb's copy carries only in-frame clones and drops some. Of under 40,000 clones in the sample, roughly four fifths are singletons; the top ten hold roughly 20%. CDR3 size: 14 residues. Germline V gene sequence: CDR1 SNHLY, CDR2 FYNNEI. Trimming cost V 6 bases and J 2 bases; bases outside gene matches: 3. The V and J genes are TRBV2 and TRBJ1-5; TRBD1 matches 8 bases. Source: CD4+ or CD8+ T cells sorted from blood, taken in a trial of the OX40 agonist ivuxolimab. This receptor was taken from an adult with an advanced solid tumor such as melanoma, head and neck, liver or kidney cancer. CDR3 DNA sequence: TGTGCCAGCAGCCCACAGGGGGGCAATCAGCCCCAGCATTTT. As protein: CASSPQGGNQPQHF.